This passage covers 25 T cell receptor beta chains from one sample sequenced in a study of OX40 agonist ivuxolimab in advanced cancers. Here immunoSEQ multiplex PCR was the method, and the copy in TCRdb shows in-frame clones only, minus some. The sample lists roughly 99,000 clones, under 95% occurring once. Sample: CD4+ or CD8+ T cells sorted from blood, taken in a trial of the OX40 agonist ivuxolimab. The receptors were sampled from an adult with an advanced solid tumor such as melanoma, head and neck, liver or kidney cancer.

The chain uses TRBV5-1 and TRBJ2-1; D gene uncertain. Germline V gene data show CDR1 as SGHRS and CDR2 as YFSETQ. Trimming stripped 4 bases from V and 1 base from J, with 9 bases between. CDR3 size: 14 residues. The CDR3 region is CASSLETSYNEQFF. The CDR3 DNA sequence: TGCGCCAGCAGCCTGGAGACGTCCTACAATGAGCAGTTCTTC. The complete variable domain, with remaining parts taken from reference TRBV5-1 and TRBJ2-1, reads KAGVTQTPRYLIKTRGQQVTLSCSPISGHRSVSWYQQTPGQGLQFLFEYFSETQRNKGNFPGRFSGRQFSNSRSEMNVSTLELGDSALYLCASSLETSYNEQFFGPGTRLTVL.

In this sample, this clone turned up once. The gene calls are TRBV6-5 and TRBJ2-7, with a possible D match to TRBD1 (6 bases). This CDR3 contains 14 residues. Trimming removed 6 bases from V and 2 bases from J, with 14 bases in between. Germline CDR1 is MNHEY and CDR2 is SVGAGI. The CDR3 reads CASSSGVTAYEQYF. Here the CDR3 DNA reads TGTGCCAGCAGCTCAGGGGTCACGGCCTACGAGCAGTACTTC.

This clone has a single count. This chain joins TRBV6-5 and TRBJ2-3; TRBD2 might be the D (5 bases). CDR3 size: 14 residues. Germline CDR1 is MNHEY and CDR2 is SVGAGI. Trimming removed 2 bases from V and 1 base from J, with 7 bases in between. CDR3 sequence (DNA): TGTGCCAGCAGTTACACGAGGGGCACAGATACGCAGTATTTT. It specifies CASSYTRGTDTQYF.

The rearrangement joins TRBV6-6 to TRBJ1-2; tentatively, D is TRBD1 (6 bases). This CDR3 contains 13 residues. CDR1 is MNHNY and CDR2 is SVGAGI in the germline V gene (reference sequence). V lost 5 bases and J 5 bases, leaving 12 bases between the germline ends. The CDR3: CASSPGDNYGYTF. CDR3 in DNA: TGTGCCAGCAGTCCGGGGGACAATTATGGCTACACCTTC.

Written as DNA, the CDR3 is TGCAGTGCTGGCCAGAACACTGAAGCTTTCTTT. Amino acid sequence: CSAGQNTEAFF. V is TRBV20-1 and J is TRBJ1-1; D call uncertain. The CDR3 consists of 11 residues. V was shortened by 5 bases and J by 1 base, with 5 bases between the two germline ends. Per germline, CDR1 DFQATT and CDR2 SNEGSKA (reference sequence).

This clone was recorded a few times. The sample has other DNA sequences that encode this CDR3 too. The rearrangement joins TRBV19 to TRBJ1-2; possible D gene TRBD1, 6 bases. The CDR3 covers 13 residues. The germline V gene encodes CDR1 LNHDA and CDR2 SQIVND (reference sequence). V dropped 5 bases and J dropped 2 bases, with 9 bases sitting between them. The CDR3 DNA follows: TGTGCCAGTAGTTCACAGGGAAACTATGGCTACACCTTC. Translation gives CASSSQGNYGYTF.

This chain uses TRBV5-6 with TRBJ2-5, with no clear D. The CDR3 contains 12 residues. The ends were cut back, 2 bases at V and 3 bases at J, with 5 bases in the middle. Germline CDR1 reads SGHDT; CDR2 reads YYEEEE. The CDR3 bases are TGTGCCAGCAGCTTAACCGAAGAGACCCAGTACTTC. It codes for CASSLTEETQYF. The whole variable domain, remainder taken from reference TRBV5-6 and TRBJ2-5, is DAGVTQSPTHLIKTRGQQVTLRCSPKSGHDTVSWYQQALGQGPQFIFQYYEEEERQRGNFPDRFSGHQFPNYSSELNVNALLLGDSALYLCASSLTEETQYFGPGTRLLVL.

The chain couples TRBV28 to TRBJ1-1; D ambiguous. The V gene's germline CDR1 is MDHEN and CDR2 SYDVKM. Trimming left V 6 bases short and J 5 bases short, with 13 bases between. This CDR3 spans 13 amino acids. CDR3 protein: CASSSTHRTEAFF. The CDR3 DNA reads TGTGCCAGCAGCTCTACCCATAGAACTGAAGCTTTCTTT.

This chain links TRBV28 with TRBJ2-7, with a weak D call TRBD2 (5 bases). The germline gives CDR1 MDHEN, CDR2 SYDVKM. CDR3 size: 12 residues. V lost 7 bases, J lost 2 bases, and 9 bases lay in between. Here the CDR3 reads CASNTGTYEQYF. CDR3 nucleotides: TGTGCCAGCAACACCGGGACCTACGAGCAGTACTTC.

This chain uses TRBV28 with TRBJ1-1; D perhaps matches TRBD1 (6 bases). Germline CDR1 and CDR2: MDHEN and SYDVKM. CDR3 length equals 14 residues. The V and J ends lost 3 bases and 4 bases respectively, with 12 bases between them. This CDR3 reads CASSLGGRITEAFF. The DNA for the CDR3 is TGTGCCAGCAGTTTGGGGGGGCGGATCACTGAAGCTTTCTTT.

The CDR3 region has the DNA TGTGCCAGCAGCTTGGATTTGGGGACGGCCAAAAACATTCAGTACTTC. This gives the protein CASSLDLGTAKNIQYF. The chain links TRBV5-6 to TRBJ2-4; D might be TRBD1 or TRBD2, each matching 5 bases. The CDR3 length is 16 residues. The ends were cut back, 0 bases at V and 1 base at J, with 11 bases in the middle. Germline V gene sequence: CDR1 SGHDT, CDR2 YYEEEE.

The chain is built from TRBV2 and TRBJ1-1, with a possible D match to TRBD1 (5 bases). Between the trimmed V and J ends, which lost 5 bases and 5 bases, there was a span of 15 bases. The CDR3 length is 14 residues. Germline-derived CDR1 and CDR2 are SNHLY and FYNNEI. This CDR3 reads CASSHPGEGTEAFF. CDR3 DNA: TGTGCCAGCAGTCATCCGGGGGAGGGAACTGAAGCTTTCTTT.

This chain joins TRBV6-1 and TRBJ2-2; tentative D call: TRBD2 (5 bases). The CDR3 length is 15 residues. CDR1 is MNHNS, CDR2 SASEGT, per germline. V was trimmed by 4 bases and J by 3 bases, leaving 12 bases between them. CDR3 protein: CASSVMGVDTGELFF. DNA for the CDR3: TGTGCCAGCAGTGTCATGGGAGTCGACACCGGGGAGCTGTTTTTT.

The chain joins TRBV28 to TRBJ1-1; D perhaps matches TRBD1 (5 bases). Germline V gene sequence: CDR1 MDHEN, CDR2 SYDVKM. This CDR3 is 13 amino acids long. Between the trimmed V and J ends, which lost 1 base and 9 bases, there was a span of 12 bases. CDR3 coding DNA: TGTGCCAGCAGTTTATCCGCCGGGGGAAAAGCTTTCTTT. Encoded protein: CASSLSAGGKAFF.

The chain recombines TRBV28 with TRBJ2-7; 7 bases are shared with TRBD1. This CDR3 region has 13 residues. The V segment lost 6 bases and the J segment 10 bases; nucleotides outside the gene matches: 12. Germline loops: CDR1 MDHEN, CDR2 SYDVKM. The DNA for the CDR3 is TGTGCCAGCAGGCCGCGGGTACAGGGGAGTCAGTACTTC. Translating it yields CASRPRVQGSQYF.

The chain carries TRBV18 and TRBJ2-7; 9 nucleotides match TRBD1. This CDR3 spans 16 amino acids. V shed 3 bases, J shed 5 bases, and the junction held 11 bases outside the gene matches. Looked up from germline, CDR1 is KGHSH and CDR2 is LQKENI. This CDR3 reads CASSPATGTGRNEQYF. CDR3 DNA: TGTGCCAGCTCACCGGCGACCGGGACAGGGAGAAACGAGCAGTACTTC.

The CDR3 coding sequence is TGTGCCAGCAGCCCCGGGACTAGGGGGGATACGCAGTATTTT. It specifies CASSPGTRGDTQYF. The chain joins TRBV7-3 to TRBJ2-3, with 8 bases lining up with TRBD2. The CDR3 totals 14 residues. The V and J ends lost 5 bases and 6 bases, in that order; junction bases with no gene match: 7. Per the germline V gene, CDR1 is SGHTA and CDR2 is FQGTGA.

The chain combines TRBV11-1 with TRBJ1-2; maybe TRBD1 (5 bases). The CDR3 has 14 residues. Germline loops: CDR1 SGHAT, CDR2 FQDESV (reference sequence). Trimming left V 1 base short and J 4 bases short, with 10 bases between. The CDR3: CASSLGLGPYGYTF. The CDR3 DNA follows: TGTGCCAGCAGCTTAGGGCTGGGGCCCTATGGCTACACCTTC.

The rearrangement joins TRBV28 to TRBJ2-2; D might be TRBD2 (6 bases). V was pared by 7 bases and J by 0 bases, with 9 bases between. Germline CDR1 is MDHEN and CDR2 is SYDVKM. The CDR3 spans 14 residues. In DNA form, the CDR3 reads TGTGCCAGCAAGGGAGGAGCGAACACCGGGGAGCTGTTTTTT. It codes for CASKGGANTGELFF.

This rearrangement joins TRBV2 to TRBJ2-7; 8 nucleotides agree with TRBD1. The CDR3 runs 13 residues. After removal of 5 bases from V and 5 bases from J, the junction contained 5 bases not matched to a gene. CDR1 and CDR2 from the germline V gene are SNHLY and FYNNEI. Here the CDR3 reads CASSRRDRNEQYF. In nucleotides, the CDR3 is TGTGCCAGCAGTCGCCGGGACAGGAACGAGCAGTACTTC.

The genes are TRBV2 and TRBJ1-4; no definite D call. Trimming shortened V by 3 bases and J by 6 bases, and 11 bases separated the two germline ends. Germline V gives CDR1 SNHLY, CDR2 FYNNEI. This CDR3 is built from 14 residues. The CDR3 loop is CASSEGQVDEKLFF. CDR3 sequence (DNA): TGTGCCAGCAGTGAGGGCCAGGTCGATGAAAAACTGTTTTTT.

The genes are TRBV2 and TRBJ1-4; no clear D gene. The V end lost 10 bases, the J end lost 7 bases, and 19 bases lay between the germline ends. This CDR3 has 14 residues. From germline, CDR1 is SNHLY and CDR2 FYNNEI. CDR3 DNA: TGTGCCACCCATTTCGGGGAAACGAGTGAAAAACTGTTTTTT. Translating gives CATHFGETSEKLFF. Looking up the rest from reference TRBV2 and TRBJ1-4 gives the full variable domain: EPEVTQTPSHQVTQMGQEVILRCVPISNHLYFYWYRQILGQKVEFLVSFYNNEISEKSEIFDDQFSVERPDGSNFTLKIRSTKLEDSAMYFCATHFGETSEKLFFGSGTQLSVL.

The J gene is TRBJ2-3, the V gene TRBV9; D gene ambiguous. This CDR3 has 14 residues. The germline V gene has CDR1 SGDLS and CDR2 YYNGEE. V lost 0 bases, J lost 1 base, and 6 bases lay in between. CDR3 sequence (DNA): TGTGCCAGCAGCGTAGAAGGCGGCACAGATACGCAGTATTTT. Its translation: CASSVEGGTDTQYF.

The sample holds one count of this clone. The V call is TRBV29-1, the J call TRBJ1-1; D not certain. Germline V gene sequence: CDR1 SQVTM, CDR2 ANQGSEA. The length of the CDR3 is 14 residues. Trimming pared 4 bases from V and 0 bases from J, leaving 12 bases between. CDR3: CSVAVAALNTEAFF. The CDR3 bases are TGCAGCGTTGCCGTGGCAGCCCTGAACACTGAAGCTTTCTTT. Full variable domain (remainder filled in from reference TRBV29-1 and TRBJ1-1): SAVISQKPSRDICQRGTSLTIQCQVDSQVTMMFWYRQQPGQSLTLIATANQGSEATYESGFVIDKFPISRPNLTFSTLTVSNMSPEDSSIYLCSVAVAALNTEAFFGQGTRLTVV.

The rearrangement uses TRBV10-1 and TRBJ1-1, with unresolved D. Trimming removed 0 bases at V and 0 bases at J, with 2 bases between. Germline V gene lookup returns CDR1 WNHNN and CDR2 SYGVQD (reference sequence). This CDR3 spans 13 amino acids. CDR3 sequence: CASSESMNTEAFF. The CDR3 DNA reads TGCGCCAGCAGTGAGTCGATGAACACTGAAGCTTTCTTT.